The present T cell receptor (beta chain) was sequenced within a study of blood T cell repertoires in COVID-19. The CDR3 loop spans 15 amino acids. The junction had 14 bases not matched to a gene; V was cut back by 6 bases and J by 7 bases. Germline assignment: CDR1 LNHDA and CDR2 SQIVND (reference sequence). Repertoires were generated with immunoSEQ multiplex PCR, while TCRdb's copy carries only in-frame clones and drops some. Here the sample spans about 210,000 clones, 80% being singletons. V is TRBV19 and J is TRBJ1-2, with 7 nucleotides matching TRBD1. Sequencing was performed on PBMCs or T cells enriched from blood (not recorded which). The sequence came from a man aged 30-40 years with acute COVID-19. The chain's CDR3 is CASRPLRDSNPGYTF. CDR3 coding DNA: TGTGCCAGTAGACCGCTCCGGGACAGTAATCCTGGCTACACCTTC.